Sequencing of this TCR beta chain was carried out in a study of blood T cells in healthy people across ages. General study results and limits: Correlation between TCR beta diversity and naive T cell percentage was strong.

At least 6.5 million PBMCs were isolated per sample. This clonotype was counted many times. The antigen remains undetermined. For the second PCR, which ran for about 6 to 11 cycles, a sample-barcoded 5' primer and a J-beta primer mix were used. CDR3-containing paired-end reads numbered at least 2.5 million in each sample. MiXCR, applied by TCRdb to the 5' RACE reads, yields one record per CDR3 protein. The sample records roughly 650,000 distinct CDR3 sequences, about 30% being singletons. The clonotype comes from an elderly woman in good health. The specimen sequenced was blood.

CDR3 DNA sequence: TGCGCCAGCAGCCAAGGTCTCAGCGGGGGCGTTTCCTACGAGCAGTACTTC. Encoded protein: CASSQGLSGGVSYEQYF. The chain uses TRBV4-1 and TRBJ2-7; 8 bases align to TRBD2. In germline, CDR1 is MGHRA, CDR2 YSYEKL. The CDR3 runs to 17 residues. The junction had 9 bases not matched to a gene; V was cut back by 1 base and J by 1 base.